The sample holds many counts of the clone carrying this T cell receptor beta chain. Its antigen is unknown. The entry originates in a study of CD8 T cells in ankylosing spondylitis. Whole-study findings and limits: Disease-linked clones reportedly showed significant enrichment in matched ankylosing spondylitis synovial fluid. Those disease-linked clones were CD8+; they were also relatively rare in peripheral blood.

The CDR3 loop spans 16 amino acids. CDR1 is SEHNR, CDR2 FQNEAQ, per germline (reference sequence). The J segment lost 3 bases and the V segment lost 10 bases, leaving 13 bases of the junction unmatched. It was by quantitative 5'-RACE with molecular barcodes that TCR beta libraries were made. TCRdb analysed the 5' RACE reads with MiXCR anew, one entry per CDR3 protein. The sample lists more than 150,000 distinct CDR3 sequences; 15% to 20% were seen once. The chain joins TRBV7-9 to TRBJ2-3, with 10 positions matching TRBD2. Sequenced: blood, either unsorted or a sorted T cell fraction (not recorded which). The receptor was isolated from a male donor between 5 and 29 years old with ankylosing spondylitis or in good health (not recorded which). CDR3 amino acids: CAIAEEREGRTDTQYF. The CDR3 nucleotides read TGTGCCATAGCCGAGGAGCGGGAGGGCCGAACAGATACGCAGTATTTT.